This T cell receptor (beta chain) was sequenced during a study of blood T cells in healthy people across ages. Alongside a J-beta primer mix, a sample-barcoded 5' primer served in a second PCR lasting about 7 to 12 cycles. Each cDNA molecule was tagged by a template-switch adaptor with 12 random nucleotides. MiXCR, applied by TCRdb to the 5' RACE reads, yields one record per CDR3 protein. The data show about 1,000,000 distinct CDR3 sequences, 40% to 50% seen once. Peripheral blood from each donor was collected in a volume of 9.5 to 10 milliliters. The amount of total RNA extracted per sample was at least 5.5 micrograms. The CDR3 runs 12 residues. Germline loops: CDR1 DFQATT, CDR2 SNEGSKA (reference sequence).

The specimen sequenced was blood. This clonotype originated in an older woman in good health. The chain joins TRBV20-1 to TRBJ2-4; the D is unclear. The J call is doubtful: the DNA matches TRBJ2-7 better. CDR3 DNA sequence: TGCAGTGCACGAGCTGAAGTTTACGAGCAGTACTTC. Protein: CSARAEVYEQYF.